This TCR beta chain appears in the sequencing data of a study of Graves' ophthalmopathy and Graves' hyperthyroidism (dated by TCRdb to between 2018 and 2020). Regarding the complete study: Peripheral blood was collected before any treatment was given, at the time of initial diagnosis. To tell Graves' ophthalmopathy apart from Graves' hyperthyroidism, and to predict which patients would progress to ophthalmopathy, the study relied on TCR beta repertoire signatures. T-cell repertoires of thyroid tissue and blood were compared in six or seven hyperthyroidism patients. A discovery set of about a hundred patients (around 40 ophthalmopathy, 55 to 65 stable hyperthyroidism) was enrolled to explore V-J signatures distinguishing ophthalmopathy from hyperthyroidism. In total, approximately 130 blood samples were TCR-sequenced: around 42 ophthalmopathy, some 80 hyperthyroidism and roughly 17 hyperthyroidism-to-ophthalmopathy patients. Following sampling, methimazole starting at 30 mg daily was administered to hyperthyroidism patients, and high-dose intravenous methylprednisolone was administered to ophthalmopathy patients. An independent validation cohort was composed of 18 to 20 hyperthyroidism patients and some 16 patients who later progressed from hyperthyroidism to ophthalmopathy.

For repertoire sequencing, TCR beta CDR3 regions were amplified from RNA transcripts. A first-round RT-PCR used HTBI primers with the Qiagen OneStep RT-PCR kit, followed by a second-round multiplex PCR, size selection and purification. The libraries underwent paired-end sequencing with 100 bp reads on an Illumina HiSeq2000. On the authors' methods: SOAPnuke was used to process the reads, throwing out any read that had adapters, had uncalled bases, had a mean Phred below 15, or lacked an exact constant-primer or identifier match. COPE v1.2.5 was used to merge the high-quality paired reads. Each unique nucleotide sequence was treated as a clonotype, and MiTCR v1.1 was used to align the clonotypes to the IMGT TRB V, D and J references. The analysis was limited to V-J combinations with a frequency above 0.0001, which together covered 99.2% of repertoires. For each V-J combination, a TCR clonal expansion and chaos score was defined as F50 clonal expansion divided by the chaos observed in the TCRdist matrix. Welch's t-statistics and random forest were used to reduce the features to approximately 13 V-J combinations, which were then used as input to a naive Bayes classifier. The Morisita-Horn index was used to measure how similar the thyroid and blood repertoires were. Through fastp at Q25 and MiXCR, TCRdb rebuilt clones from the public reads, retaining in-frame beta chains. A single entry per CDR3 protein holds the most common genes and DNA from its merged rows. The V and J calls shown here were made by TCRdb, not taken from the authors' results. The sample includes almost 750,000 distinct CDR3 sequences, with 35% to 50% observed a single time. Of the sample, roughly 45% is held by the ten largest clones.

This clonotype was recorded at least ten times. The antigen this receptor binds is unknown. Base qualities are missing; no much larger clone stands one base away. CDR1 and CDR2, per the germline V gene, are SGDLS and YYNGEE. Spanning cysteine to phenylalanine, the CDR3 consists of 14 amino acids. Just the 42-base CDR3 DNA is kept, in frame starting at base 1. The trim is 0 bases for V and 2 bases for J, with a gap of 8 bases between the germline ends. Ophthalmopathy patients were characterized by moderately to severely active disease, a Clinical Activity Score of at least 3, a NOSPECS grade of at least 4, and a disease duration under 3 months. Patients with other autoimmune diseases, uncontrolled infections, pregnancy or lactation were excluded from the study. Clinical symptoms, serum thyroxine, TRAb, thyroid ultrasound and orbital computed tomography formed the basis of the diagnosis. PBMCs were isolated from about 10 ml of fresh peripheral blood by Ficoll-Paque density gradient centrifugation. Total RNA was extracted using Trizol reagent, and RNA quality was checked on an Agilent 2100 Bioanalyzer.

Beyond this particular receptor, the publication reports: In cross-validation, the 13-signature model distinguished ophthalmopathy from stable hyperthyroidism with about 89% sensitivity and roughly 81% specificity, while in the test set the corresponding values were 80% and 75%. Sample size was not statistically predetermined, and group allocation was not concealed from the investigators. Most of the expanded thyroid clonotypes with a frequency above 0.001 were also detected in blood, and it was suggested that the thyroid immune response may be reflected by blood repertoires. In validation, the model predicted ophthalmopathy progression with about 70% sensitivity and approximately 78% specificity; 12 predicted patients were CT-confirmed with GO in a median of around 6 months.

Sequenced input: peripheral blood. The chain uses TRBV9 and TRBJ2-5; the D gene lacks a confident call. The TCR sequence derives from an adult man with Graves' ophthalmopathy. The DNA sequence is as follows: TGTGCCAGCAGCGTAGATCCCGGACAAGAGACCCAGTACTTC. Its protein reads: CASSVDPGQETQYF.